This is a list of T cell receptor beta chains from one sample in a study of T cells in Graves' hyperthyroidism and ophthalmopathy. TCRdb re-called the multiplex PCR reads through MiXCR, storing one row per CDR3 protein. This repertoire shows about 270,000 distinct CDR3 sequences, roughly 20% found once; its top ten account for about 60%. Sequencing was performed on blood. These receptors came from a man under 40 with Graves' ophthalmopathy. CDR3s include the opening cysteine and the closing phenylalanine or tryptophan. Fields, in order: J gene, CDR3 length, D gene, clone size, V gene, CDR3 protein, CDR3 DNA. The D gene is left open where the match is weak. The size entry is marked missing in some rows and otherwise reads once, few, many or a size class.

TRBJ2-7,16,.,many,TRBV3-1,CASSQDRAPPRNEQYF,TGTGCCAGCAGCCAAGATAGAGCGCCCCCGCGCAACGAGCAGTACTTC
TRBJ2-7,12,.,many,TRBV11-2,CASSWRVYEQYF,TGTGCCAGCAGCTGGCGCGTGTACGAGCAGTACTTC
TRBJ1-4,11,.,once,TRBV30,CAWKESEKLFF,TGTGCCTGGAAGGAGAGTGAAAAACTGTTTTTT
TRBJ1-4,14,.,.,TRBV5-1,CASSEDSTNEKLFF,TGCGCCAGCAGCGAGGACAGTACTAATGAAAAACTGTTTTTT
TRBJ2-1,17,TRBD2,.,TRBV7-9,CASSAPRLAGGYNEQFF,TGTGCCAGCAGCGCCCCTCGACTAGCGGGAGGGTACAATGAGCAGTTCTTC
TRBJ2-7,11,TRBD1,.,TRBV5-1,CASETGLEQYF,TGCGCCAGCGAGACAGGGCTCGAGCAGTACTTC
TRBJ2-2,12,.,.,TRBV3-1,CASSVESGELFF,TGCGCCAGCAGTGTGGAGAGCGGGGAGCTGTTTTTT
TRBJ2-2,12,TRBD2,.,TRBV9,CASKGLAGELFF,TGTGCCAGCAAGGGACTAGCCGGGGAGCTGTTTTTT
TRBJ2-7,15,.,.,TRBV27,CASSLSRTASYEQYF,TGTGCCAGCAGTTTATCCCGGACAGCCTCCTACGAGCAGTACTTC
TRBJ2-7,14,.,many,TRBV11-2,CASSLDSGGYEQYF,TGTGCCAGCAGCTTAGATTCGGGCGGCTACGAGCAGTACTTC
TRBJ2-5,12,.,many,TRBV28,CASSFSQETQYF,TGTGCCAGCAGTTTCAGCCAAGAGACCCAGTACTTC
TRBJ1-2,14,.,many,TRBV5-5,CASSLDWGREGYTF,TGTGCCAGCAGCTTGGACTGGGGGCGAGAGGGCTACACCTTC
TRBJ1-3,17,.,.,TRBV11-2,CASSFRQSASSGNTIYF,TGTGCCAGCAGCTTCCGACAGTCGGCCTCTTCTGGAAACACCATATATTTT
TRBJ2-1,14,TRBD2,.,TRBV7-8,CASRVRLADNEQFF,TGTGCCAGCAGGGTGCGACTAGCGGACAATGAGCAGTTCTTC
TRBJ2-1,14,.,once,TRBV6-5,CASSYSPRTYEQFF,TGTGCCAGCAGTTACTCTCCCAGGACCTACGAGCAGTTCTTC
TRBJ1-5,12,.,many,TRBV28,CASSLLLTAQHF,TGTGCCAGCAGTCTCTTACTGACGGCCCAGCATTTT
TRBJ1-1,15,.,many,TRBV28,CASSPHQTVNTEAFF,TGTGCCAGCAGTCCCCATCAGACGGTGAACACTGAAGCTTTCTTT
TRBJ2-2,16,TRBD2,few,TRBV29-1,CSVPGTSGRGTGELFF,TGCAGCGTTCCCGGGACTAGCGGGAGGGGCACCGGGGAGCTGTTTTTT
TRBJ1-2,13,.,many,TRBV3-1,CASSQGTLVRYTF,TGTGCCAGCAGCCAAGGGACACTCGTCCGCTACACCTTC
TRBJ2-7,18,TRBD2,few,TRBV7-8,CASSPLNRASGSGNEQYF,TGTGCCAGCAGCCCCCTTAACCGGGCTAGCGGGAGTGGGAACGAGCAGTACTTC
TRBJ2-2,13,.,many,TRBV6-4,CASSDRDTGELFF,TGTGCCAGCAGTGACAGGGACACCGGGGAGCTGTTTTTT
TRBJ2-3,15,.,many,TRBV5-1,CASRSGTTRGDTQYF,TGCGCCAGCAGATCCGGGACAACCCGCGGGGATACGCAGTATTTT
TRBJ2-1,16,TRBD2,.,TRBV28,CASSLSGLAGGDEQFF,TGTGCCAGCAGTTTATCCGGACTAGCAGGAGGGGATGAGCAGTTCTTC
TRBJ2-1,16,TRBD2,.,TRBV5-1,CASSLEQLARANEQFF,TGCGCCAGCAGCTTGGAACAACTAGCGAGGGCGAATGAGCAGTTCTTC
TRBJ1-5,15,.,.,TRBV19,CASSIEPDSNQPQHF,TGTGCCAGTAGTATAGAGCCAGATAGCAATCAGCCCCAGCATTTT
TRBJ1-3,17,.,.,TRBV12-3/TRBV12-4,CASSLVSSEGSGNTIYF,TGTGCCAGCAGTTTAGTATCAAGCGAGGGCTCTGGAAACACCATATATTTT
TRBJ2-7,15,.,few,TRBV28,CASSDLAERTHEQYF,TGTGCCAGCAGTGATTTAGCGGAAAGAACCCACGAGCAGTACTTC
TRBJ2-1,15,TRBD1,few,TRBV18,CASSEDREAYNEQFF,TGTGCCAGCTCAGAGGACAGGGAGGCCTACAATGAGCAGTTCTTC
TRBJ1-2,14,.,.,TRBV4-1,CASSQAVQGYGYTF,TGCGCCAGCAGCCAAGCCGTACAGGGTTATGGCTACACCTTC
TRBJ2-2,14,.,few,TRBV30,CAWRTGTYTGELFF,TGTGCCTGGAGAACCGGGACCTACACCGGGGAGCTGTTTTTT
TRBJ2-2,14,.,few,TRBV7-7,CASSLISSAGELFF,TGTGCTAGCAGCTTGATTTCGAGCGCCGGGGAGCTGTTTTTT
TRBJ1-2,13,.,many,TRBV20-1,CSARGQAIYGYTF,TGCAGTGCTAGAGGACAGGCGATCTATGGCTACACCTTC
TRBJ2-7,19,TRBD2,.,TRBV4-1,CASSLKAGSEAGSSYEQYF,TGCGCCAGCAGCCTAAAAGCGGGCTCTGAAGCGGGATCATCCTACGAGCAGTACTTC
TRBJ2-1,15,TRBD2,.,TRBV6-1,CASSTLAGSYNEQFF,TGTGCCAGCAGTACACTAGCGGGGTCCTACAATGAGCAGTTCTTC
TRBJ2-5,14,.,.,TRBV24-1,CATSDFGSLETQYF,TGTGCCACCAGTGATTTCGGGAGTTTAGAGACCCAGTACTTC
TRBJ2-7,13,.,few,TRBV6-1,CASCEAIPGEQYF,TGTGCCAGCTGCGAGGCGATACCAGGCGAGCAGTACTTC
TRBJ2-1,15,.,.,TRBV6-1,CASSEGRAGYNEQFF,TGTGCCAGCAGTGAAGGCCGTGCAGGGTACAATGAGCAGTTCTTC
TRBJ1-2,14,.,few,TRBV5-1,CASSLEVRSYGYTF,TGCGCCAGCAGCTTGGAGGTCAGATCCTATGGCTACACCTTC
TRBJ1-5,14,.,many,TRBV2,CASSVDASNQPQHF,TGTGCCAGCAGTGTTGATGCTAGCAATCAGCCCCAGCATTTT
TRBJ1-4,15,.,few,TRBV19,CASSTAGGVGEKLFF,TGTGCCAGTAGTACAGCTGGAGGGGTGGGTGAAAAACTGTTTTTT
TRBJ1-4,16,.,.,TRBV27,CASSLGWGGKNEKLFF,TGTGCCAGCAGTTTAGGGTGGGGAGGGAAAAATGAAAAACTGTTTTTT
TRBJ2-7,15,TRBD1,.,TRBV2,CARTGTGPTVGEQYF,TGTGCCAGAACCGGGACAGGACCCACGGTGGGAGAGCAGTACTTC
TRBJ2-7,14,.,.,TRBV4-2,CASSLTPSSYEQYF,TGTGCCAGCAGCCTTACCCCCAGCTCCTACGAGCAGTACTTC
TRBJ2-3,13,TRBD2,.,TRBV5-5,CASSAGLADTQYF,TGTGCCAGCAGCGCAGGACTAGCGGATACGCAGTATTTT
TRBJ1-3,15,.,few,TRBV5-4,CASSLLPYSGNTIYF,TGTGCCAGCAGCTTGTTACCTTATTCTGGAAACACCATATATTTT
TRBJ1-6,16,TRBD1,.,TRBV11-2,CASSTTTGGGNSPLHF,TGTGCCAGCAGCACCACGACAGGGGGCGGAAATTCACCCCTCCACTTT
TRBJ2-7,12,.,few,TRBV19,CASSGTTYEQYF,TGTGCCAGTAGCGGGACCACCTACGAGCAGTACTTC
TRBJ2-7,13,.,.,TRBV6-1,CASSPGLSREQYF,TGTGCCAGCAGTCCGGGACTCTCTCGCGAGCAGTACTTC
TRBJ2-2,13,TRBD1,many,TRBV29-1,CSVGTGALGVLFF,TGCAGCGTCGGGACAGGGGCCCTAGGGGTGCTGTTTTTT
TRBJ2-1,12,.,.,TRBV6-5,CASGDSYNEQFF,TGTGCCAGCGGTGACTCCTACAATGAGCAGTTCTTC
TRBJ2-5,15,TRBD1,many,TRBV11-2,CASSLESGGRETQYF,TGTGCCAGCAGCTTAGAATCAGGGGGCCGTGAGACCCAGTACTTC
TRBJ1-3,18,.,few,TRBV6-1,CASVGRRGTPSLGNTIYF,TGTGCCAGCGTAGGAAGGAGAGGGACCCCGTCGTTAGGAAACACCATATATTTT
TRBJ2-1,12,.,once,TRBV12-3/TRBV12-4,CATDPAGNEQFF,TGTGCCACGGACCCGGCGGGAAATGAGCAGTTCTTC
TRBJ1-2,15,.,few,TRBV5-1,CASSLTGLGNYGYTF,TGCGCCAGCAGCTTGACAGGGTTGGGTAACTATGGCTACACCTTC
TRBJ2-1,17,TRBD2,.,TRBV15,CATSKHLAGGPYNEQFF,TGTGCCACCAGCAAACACTTAGCGGGAGGGCCTTACAATGAGCAGTTCTTC
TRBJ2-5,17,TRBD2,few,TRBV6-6,CASSYPSGLAGEETQYF,TGTGCCAGCAGTTACCCCTCTGGACTAGCGGGAGAAGAGACCCAGTACTTC